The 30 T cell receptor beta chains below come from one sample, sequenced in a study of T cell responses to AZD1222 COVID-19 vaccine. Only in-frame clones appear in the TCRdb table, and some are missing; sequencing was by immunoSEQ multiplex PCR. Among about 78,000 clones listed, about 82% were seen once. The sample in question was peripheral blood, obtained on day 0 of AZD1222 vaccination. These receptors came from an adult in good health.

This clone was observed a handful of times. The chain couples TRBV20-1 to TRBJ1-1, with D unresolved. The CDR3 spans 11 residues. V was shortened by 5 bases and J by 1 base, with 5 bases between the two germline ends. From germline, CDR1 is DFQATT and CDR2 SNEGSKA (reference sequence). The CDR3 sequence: CSAEKNTEAFF. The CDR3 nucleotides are TGCAGTGCTGAGAAGAACACTGAAGCTTTCTTT.

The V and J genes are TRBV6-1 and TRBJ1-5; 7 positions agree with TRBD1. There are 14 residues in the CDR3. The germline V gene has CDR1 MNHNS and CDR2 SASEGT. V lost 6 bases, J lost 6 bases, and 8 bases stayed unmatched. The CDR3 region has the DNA TGTGCCAGCAGGCCGAGGGGGGACAGTCAGCCCCAGCATTTT. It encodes CASRPRGDSQPQHF.

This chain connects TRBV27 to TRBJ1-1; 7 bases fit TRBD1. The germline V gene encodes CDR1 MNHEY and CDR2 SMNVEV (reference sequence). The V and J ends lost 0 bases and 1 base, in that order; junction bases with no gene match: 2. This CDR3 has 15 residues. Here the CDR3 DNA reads TGTGCCAGCAGTTTATCCAGGGGGGGGAACACTGAAGCTTTCTTT. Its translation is CASSLSRGGNTEAFF.

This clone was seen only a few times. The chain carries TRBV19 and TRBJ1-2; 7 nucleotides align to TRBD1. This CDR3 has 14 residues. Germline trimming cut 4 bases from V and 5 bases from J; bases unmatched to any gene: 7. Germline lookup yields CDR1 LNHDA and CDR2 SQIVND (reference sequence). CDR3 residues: CASSTSDREYGYTF. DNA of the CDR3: TGTGCCAGTAGTACCTCAGACAGGGAATATGGCTACACCTTC.

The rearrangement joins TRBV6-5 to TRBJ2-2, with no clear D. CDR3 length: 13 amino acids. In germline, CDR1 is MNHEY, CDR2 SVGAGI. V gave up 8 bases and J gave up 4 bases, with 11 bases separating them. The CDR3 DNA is TGTGCCAGCGGGAAGGGCGCCACCGGGGAGCTGTTTTTT. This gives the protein CASGKGATGELFF.

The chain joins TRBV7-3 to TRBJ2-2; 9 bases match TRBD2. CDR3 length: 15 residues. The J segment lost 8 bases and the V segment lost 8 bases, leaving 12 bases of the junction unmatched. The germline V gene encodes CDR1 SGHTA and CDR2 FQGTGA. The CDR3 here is CASRSGGGAGGELFF. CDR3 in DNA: TGTGCCAGCCGCTCGGGCGGGGGGGCCGGAGGGGAGCTGTTTTTT.

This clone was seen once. This CDR3 reads CASSRLPGQNTGELFF. The CDR3, as DNA: TGTGCCAGTAGCCGCCTTCCGGGACAGAACACCGGGGAGCTGTTTTTT. The rearrangement uses TRBV19 and TRBJ2-2, with D perhaps matching TRBD1 (6 bases). The CDR3 is 16 residues long. The germline V gene encodes CDR1 LNHDA and CDR2 SQIVND (reference sequence). V lost 6 bases and J 1 base, leaving 15 bases between the germline ends. Drawing the rest from reference TRBV19 and TRBJ2-2, the complete variable domain is DGGITQSPKYLFRKEGQNVTLSCEQNLNHDAMYWYRQDPGQGLRLIYYSQIVNDFQKGDIAEGYSVSREKKESFPLTVTSAQKNPTAFYLCASSRLPGQNTGELFFGEGSRLTVL.

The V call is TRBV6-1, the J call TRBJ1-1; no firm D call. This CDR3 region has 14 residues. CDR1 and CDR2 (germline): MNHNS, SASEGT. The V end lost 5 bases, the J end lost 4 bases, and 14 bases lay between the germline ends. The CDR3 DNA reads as TGTGCCAGCAGTTTCGGGGAAGGGTTCACTGAAGCTTTCTTT. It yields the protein CASSFGEGFTEAFF.

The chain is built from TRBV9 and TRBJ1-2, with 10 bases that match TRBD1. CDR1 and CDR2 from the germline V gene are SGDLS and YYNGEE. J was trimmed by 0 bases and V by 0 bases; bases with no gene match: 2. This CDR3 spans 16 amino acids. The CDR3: CASSVGDRGSNYGYTF. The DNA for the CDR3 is TGTGCCAGCAGCGTAGGGGACAGGGGTTCTAACTATGGCTACACCTTC.

This CDR3 reads CASSDQGTQGYGYTF. In DNA, the CDR3 is TGCGCCAGCAGTGATCAGGGAACCCAGGGATATGGCTACACCTTC. J is TRBJ1-2 and V is TRBV10-2; tentative D call: TRBD1 (5 bases). The CDR3 consists of 15 residues. Germline V gene data show CDR1 as WSHSY and CDR2 as SAAADI. The ends were cut back, 3 bases at V and 5 bases at J, with 16 bases in the middle.

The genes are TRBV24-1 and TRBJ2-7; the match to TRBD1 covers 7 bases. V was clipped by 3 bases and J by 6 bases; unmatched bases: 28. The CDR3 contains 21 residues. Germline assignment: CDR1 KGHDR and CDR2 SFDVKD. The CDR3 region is CATSDLENYSLGQEIPLEQYF. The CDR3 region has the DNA TGTGCCACCAGTGATCTGGAAAACTACTCCCTAGGACAGGAAATACCCCTCGAGCAGTACTTC.

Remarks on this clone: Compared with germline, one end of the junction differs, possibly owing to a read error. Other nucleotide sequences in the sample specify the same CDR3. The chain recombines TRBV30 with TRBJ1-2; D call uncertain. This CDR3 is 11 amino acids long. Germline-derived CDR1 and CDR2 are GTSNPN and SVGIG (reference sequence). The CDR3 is CAWGVNYGYTF. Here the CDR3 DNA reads TGTGCCTGGGGTGTTAACTATGGCTACACCTTC. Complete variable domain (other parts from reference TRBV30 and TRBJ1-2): SQTIHQWPATLVQPVGSPLSLECTVEGTSNPNLYWYRQAAGRGLQLLFYSVGIGQISSEVPQNLSASRPQDRQFILSSKKLLLSDSGFYLCAWGVNYGYTFGSGTRLTVV.

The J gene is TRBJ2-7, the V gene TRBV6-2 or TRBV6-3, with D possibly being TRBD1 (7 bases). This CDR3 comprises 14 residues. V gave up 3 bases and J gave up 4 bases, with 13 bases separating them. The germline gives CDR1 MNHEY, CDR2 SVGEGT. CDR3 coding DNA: TGTGCCAGCAGTTATGGGGGGACAGAGTACGAGCAGTACTTC. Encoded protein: CASSYGGTEYEQYF.

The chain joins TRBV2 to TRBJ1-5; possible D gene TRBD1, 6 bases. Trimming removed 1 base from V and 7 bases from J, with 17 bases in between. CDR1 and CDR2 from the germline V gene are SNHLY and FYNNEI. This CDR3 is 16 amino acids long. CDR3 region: CASSEEGGLRKQPQHF. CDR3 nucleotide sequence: TGTGCCAGCAGTGAAGAGGGGGGGCTCAGAAAACAGCCCCAGCATTTT.

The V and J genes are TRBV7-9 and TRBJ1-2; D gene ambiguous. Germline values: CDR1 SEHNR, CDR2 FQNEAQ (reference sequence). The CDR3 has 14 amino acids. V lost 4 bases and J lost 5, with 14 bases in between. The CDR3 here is CASSSHPTGYGYTF. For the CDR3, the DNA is TGTGCCAGCAGCTCCCATCCCACGGGGTATGGCTACACCTTC. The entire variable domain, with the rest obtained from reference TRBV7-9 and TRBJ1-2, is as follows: DTGVSQNPRHKITKRGQNVTFRCDPISEHNRLYWYRQTLGQGPEFLTYFQNEAQLEKSRLLSDRFSAERPKGSFSTLEIQRTEQGDSAMYLCASSSHPTGYGYTFGSGTRLTVV.

CDR3 in amino acids: CASSSGTGLPEQYF. The CDR3 DNA reads TGTGCCAGCAGTTCCGGGACAGGATTGCCCGAGCAGTACTTC. The chain couples TRBV2 to TRBJ2-7; TRBD1 matches 8 bases. J was trimmed by 6 bases and V by 5 bases; bases with no gene match: 9. This CDR3 contains 14 residues. Germline CDR1 SNHLY, CDR2 FYNNEI.

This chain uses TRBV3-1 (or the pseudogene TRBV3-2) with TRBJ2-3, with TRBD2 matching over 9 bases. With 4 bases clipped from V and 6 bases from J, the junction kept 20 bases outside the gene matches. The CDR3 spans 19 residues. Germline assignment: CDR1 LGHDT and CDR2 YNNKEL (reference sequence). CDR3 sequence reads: CASSPFVWDLAGVRDTQYF. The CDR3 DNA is TGTGCCAGCAGCCCATTCGTCTGGGATTTAGCGGGAGTAAGGGATACGCAGTATTTT.

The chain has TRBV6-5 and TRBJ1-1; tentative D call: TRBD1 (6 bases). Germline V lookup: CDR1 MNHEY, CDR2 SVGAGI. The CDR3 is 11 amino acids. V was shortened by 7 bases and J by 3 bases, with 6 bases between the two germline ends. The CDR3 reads CASTGDTEAFF. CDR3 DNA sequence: TGTGCCAGCACAGGGGACACTGAAGCTTTCTTT.

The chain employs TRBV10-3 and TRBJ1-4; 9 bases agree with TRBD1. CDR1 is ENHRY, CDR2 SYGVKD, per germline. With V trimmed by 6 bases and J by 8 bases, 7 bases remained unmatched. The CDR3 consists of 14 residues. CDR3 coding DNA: TGTGCCATCAGACCGGGACAGGGAGACGAAAAACTGTTTTTT. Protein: CAIRPGQGDEKLFF.

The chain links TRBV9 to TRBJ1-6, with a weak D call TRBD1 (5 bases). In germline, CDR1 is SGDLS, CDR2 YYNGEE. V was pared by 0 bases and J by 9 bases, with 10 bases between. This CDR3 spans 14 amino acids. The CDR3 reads CASSVASGLSPLHF. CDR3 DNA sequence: TGTGCCAGCAGCGTAGCTTCGGGGCTTTCACCCCTCCACTTT.

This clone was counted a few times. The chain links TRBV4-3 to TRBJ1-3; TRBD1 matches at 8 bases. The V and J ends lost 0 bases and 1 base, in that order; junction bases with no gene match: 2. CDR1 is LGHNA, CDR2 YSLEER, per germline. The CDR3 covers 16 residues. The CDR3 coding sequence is TGCGCCAGCAGCCAAGACAGGACAGGGTCTGGAAACACCATATATTTT. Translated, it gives CASSQDRTGSGNTIYF.

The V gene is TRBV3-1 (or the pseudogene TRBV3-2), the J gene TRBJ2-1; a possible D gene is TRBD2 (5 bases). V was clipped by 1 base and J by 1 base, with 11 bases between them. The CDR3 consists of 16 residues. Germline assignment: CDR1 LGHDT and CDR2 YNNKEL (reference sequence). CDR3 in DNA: TGTGCCAGCAGCCAAGGGGCGGGCCAGTCCTACAATGAGCAGTTCTTC. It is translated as CASSQGAGQSYNEQFF.

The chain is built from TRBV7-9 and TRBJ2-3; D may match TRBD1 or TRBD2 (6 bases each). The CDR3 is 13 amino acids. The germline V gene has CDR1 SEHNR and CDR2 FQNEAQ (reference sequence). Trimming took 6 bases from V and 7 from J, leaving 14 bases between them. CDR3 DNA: TGTGCCAGCAGACGAGGGGGGCGGAATACGCAGTATTTT. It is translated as CASRRGGRNTQYF.

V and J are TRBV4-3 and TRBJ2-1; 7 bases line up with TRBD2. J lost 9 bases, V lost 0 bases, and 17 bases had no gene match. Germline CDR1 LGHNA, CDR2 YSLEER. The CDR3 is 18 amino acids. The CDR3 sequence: CASSQERGAQRGSTEQFF. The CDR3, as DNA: TGCGCCAGCAGCCAAGAGAGGGGCGCACAGCGGGGTTCAACTGAGCAGTTCTTC.

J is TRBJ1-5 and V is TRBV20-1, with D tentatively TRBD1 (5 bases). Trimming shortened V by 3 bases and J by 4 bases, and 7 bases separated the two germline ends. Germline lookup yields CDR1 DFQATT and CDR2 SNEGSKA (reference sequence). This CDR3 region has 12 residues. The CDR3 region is CSASGGNQPQHF. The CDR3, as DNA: TGCAGTGCTAGTGGGGGAAATCAGCCCCAGCATTTT.

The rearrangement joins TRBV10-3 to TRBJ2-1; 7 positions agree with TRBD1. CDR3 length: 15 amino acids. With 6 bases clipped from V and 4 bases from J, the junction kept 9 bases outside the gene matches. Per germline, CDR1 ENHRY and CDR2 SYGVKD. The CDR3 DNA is TGTGCCATCAGCTCCCCGGGACAGAAGTACAATGAGCAGTTCTTC. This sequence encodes CAISSPGQKYNEQFF.

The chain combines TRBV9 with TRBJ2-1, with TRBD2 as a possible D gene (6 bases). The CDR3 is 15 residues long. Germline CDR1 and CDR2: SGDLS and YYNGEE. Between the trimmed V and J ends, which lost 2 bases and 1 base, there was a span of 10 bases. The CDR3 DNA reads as TGTGCCAGCAGCGTCTCGGGGGTTTCCTACAATGAGCAGTTCTTC. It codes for CASSVSGVSYNEQFF.

In DNA, the CDR3 is TGTGCCAGCAGCAAAAGCGGGAGTCTCGATGAGCAGTTCTTC. Its protein product is CASSKSGSLDEQFF. The V call is TRBV7-2, the J call TRBJ2-1; 8 bases are shared with TRBD2. V trimming: 5 bases; J trimming: 8 bases; junction bases outside the gene matches: 8. Germline V gene sequence: CDR1 SGHTA, CDR2 FQGNSA. This CDR3 has 14 residues.

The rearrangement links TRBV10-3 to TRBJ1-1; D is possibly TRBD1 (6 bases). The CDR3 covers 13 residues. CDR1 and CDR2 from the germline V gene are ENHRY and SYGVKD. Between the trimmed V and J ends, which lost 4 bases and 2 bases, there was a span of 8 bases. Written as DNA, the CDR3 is TGTGCCATCAGTGGGACAGAAAACACTGAAGCTTTCTTT. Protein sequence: CAISGTENTEAFF.

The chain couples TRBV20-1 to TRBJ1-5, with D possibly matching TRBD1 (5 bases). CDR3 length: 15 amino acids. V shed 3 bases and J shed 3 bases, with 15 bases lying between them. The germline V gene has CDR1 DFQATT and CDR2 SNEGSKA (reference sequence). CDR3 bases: TGCAGTGCTAGTGTACCGGACAAACCCAATCAGCCCCAGCATTTT. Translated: CSASVPDKPNQPQHF.